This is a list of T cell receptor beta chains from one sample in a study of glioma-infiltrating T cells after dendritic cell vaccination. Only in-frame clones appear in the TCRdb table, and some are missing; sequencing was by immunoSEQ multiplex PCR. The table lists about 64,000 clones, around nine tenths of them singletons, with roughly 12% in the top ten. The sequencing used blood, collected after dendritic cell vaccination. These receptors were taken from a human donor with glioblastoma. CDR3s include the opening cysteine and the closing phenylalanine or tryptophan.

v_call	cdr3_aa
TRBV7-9	CASSLGGSGELFF
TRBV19	CASSIGQGLVNEKLFF
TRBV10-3	CAISGPGGADTQYF
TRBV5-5	CASGQENTEAFF
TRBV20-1	CSARQGNTQYF
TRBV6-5	CASMEDVQETQYF
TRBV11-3	CASSLGAVSYEQYF
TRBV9	CASSVGDRENTEAFF
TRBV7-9	CASSLGRTGAFF
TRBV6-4	CASSMSGGAAGELFF
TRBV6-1	CASSDTDSRPYNEQFF
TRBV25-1	CASRESGGYTF
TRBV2	CASSFGTSGGYEQYF
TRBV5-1	CASTPGGGANVLTF
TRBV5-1	CASSLNGADSYEQYF
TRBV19	CASRQQGAAEAFF
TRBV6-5	CASSHRTGVYEQYF
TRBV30	CAWSVEELGSYEQYF
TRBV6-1	CASSVQGRAAKNIQYF
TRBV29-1	CSVVSSYEQYF
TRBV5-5	CASSLTVRDLGNQPQHF
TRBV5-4	CASSPAHMNTEAFF
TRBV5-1	CASSPGLAGGLTDTQYF
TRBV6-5	CASSSASASQYF
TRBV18	CASSPLLGAAGELFF
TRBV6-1	CASSETGVPGYTF
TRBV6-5	CASRLVTGNTIYF